A selection of T cell receptor beta chains follows, all from one sample in a study of response to subunit inactivated influenza vaccine. TCRdb recomputed calls from the RT-PCR reads with MiXCR, one row per CDR3 protein. The table records hundreds of thousands of distinct CDR3 sequences, approximately 23% of them present only once. Here the sequenced sample was PBMCs from blood, taken about 20 months after vaccination. These TCRs come from a man aged 50 to 69 who received an inactivated influenza vaccine. CDR3s include the opening cysteine and the closing phenylalanine or tryptophan. The order of the fields is V gene, clone size, J gene, CDR3 protein. Some rows have no size entry. The others give once, few or many, or a class for an expanded clone.

TRBV11-2,few,TRBJ1-3,CASSLSAATGNTIYF
TRBV5-6,-,TRBJ2-7,CASSFTQTGFGEQYF
TRBV11-1,-,TRBJ2-5,CASSLDSPIVKETQYF
TRBV7-8,-,TRBJ1-2,CASSLDSLMIRGYTF
TRBV9,few,TRBJ1-1,CASSETGSTEAFF
TRBV20-1,-,TRBJ1-6,CSARVDSSLNSPLHF
TRBV4-3,-,TRBJ1-1,CASSQRGRQSESFF
TRBV5-1,few,TRBJ1-6,CASSLRQAMGSPLHF
TRBV5-1,-,TRBJ2-5,CASSFGGLEETQYF
TRBV28,-,TRBJ1-5,CASDARDQPQHF
TRBV6-1,few,TRBJ2-3,CASDVLVAGVTQYF
TRBV20-1,-,TRBJ2-5,CSAEGHPMEETQYF
TRBV28,few,TRBJ1-1,CASVEKNTEAFF
TRBV18,few,TRBJ1-1,CASSPGTGNFFIPEAFF
TRBV10-2,few,TRBJ1-5,CASKGADNQPQHF
TRBV20-1,-,TRBJ2-7,CSAPGTQSSYEQYF
TRBV27,-,TRBJ1-2,CASSYRRLNYGYTF
TRBV28,few,TRBJ1-5,CASSLVGFRANQPQHF
TRBV20-1,few,TRBJ2-1,CSAMRAGLFDEQFF
TRBV20-1,-,TRBJ2-1,CSARTGGSYNEQFF
TRBV7-9,-,TRBJ2-5,CASSLGSLEETQYF
TRBV27,few,TRBJ1-2,CASSKTASPYGYTF
TRBV7-6,few,TRBJ2-7,CASSLSSNSYEQYF
TRBV7-9,-,TRBJ1-6,CASSERGQANSPLHF
TRBV9,-,TRBJ2-1,CASSVGPDAYNEQFF
TRBV19,-,TRBJ2-4,CASSDRGYIQYF
TRBV7-3,-,TRBJ2-3,CASSDETLAGGITDTQYF
TRBV4-1,few,TRBJ1-1,CASRGLLRNTEAFF
TRBV14,few,TRBJ1-1,CASSQEFGVGVNTEAFF
TRBV7-2,few,TRBJ2-2,CASSRGQGLSYTGELFF
TRBV7-2,-,TRBJ2-5,CASSSRREETQYF
TRBV4-1,once,TRBJ2-5,CASSQDGAGGLLETQYF
TRBV28,-,TRBJ2-7,CASSTRQNRGDEQYF
TRBV6-1,few,TRBJ1-5,CASSAFLSRVDNQPQHF
TRBV25-1,many,TRBJ1-1,CASSPEYEGTEAFF
TRBV10-3,-,TRBJ2-1,CAISEELSGSRSYNEQFF
TRBV20-1,-,TRBJ1-2,CSANRGGDGYTF
TRBV5-1,few,TRBJ2-1,CASSLVGLAGLDEQFF
TRBV5-5,many,TRBJ1-1,CASSLSGGREAFF
TRBV11-2,many,TRBJ2-5,CASSLGQQETQYF
TRBV7-9,few,TRBJ2-1,CASSLSRNEQFF
TRBV6-5,few,TRBJ2-2,CASSYYRGGTGELFF
TRBV28,-,TRBJ2-5,CASRTSGRGWEETQYF